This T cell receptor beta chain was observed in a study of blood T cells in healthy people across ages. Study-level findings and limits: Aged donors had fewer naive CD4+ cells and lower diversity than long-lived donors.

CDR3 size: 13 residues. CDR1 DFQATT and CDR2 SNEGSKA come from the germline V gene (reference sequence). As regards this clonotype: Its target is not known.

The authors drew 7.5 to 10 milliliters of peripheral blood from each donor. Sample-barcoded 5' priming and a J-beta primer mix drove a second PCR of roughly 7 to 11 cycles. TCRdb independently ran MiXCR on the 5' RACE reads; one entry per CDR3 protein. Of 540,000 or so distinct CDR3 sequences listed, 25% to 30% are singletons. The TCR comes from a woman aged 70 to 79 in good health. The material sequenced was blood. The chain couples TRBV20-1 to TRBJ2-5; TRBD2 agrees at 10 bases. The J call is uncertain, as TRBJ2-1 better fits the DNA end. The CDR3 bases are TGCAGTGCTCCCGGACTAGCGGTCCATGAGCAGTTCTTC. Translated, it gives CSAPGLAVHEQFF.